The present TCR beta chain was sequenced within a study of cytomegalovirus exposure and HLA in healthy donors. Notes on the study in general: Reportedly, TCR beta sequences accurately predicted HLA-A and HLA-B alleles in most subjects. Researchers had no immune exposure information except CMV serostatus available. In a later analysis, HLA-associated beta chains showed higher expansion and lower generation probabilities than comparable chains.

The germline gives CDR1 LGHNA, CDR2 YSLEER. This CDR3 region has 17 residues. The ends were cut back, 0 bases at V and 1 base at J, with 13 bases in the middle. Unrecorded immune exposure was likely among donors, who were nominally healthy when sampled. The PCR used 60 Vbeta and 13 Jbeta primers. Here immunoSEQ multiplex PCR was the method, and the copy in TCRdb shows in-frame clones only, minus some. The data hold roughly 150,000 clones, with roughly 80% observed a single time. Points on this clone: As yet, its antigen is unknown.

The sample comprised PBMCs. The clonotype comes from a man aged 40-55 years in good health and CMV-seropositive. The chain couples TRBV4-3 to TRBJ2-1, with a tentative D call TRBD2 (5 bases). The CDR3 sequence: CASSQDSRAGSYNEQFF. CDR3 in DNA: TGCGCCAGCAGCCAAGACTCGCGGGCTGGTTCCTACAATGAGCAGTTCTTC.